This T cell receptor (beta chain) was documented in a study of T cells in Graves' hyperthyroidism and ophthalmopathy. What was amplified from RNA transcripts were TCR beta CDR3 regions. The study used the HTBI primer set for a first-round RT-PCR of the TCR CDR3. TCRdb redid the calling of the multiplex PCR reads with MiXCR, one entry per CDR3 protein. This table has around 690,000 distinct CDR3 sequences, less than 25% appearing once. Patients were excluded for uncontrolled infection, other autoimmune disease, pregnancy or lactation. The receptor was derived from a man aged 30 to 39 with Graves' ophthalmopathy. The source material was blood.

CDR3 sequence (DNA): TGTGCCAGCAGTTCCAATGGAGGCTTAACCCCTTATAGCAATCAGCCCCAGCATTTT. Amino acid sequence: CASSSNGGLTPYSNQPQHF. The gene calls are TRBV6-1 and TRBJ1-5; D not resolved. The CDR3 contains 19 residues. The germline V gene has CDR1 MNHNS and CDR2 SASEGT. The V gene lost 5 bases and the J gene lost 0 bases, with 23 bases spanning the gap.